The rows below give T cell receptor beta chains drawn from one sample of a study of neurological immune-mediated disorders. TCRdb fed the 5' RACE reads into MiXCR, producing one record per CDR3 protein. The table records about 60,000 distinct CDR3 sequences, around 4% of them present only once. Sequencing was performed on PBMCs. The receptors were sampled from a man aged 25-45 years with multiple sclerosis. Each CDR3 is given with its conserved first and last residue. D genes are given only for firm matches. For some rows the clone size is stated as once, few or many, or as a class when expanded; others skip it.

j_call v_call clone_size d_call cdr3_nt cdr3_aa
TRBJ2-1 TRBV11-2 many TRBD2 TGTGCCAGCAGCTTAGTTCTAGCGGGAGGGGGCTCCTACAATGAGCAGTTCTTC CASSLVLAGGGSYNEQFF
TRBJ2-3 TRBV18 many . TGTGCCAGCTCACCACCGAACAGAAGAAGCACAGATACGCAGTATTTT CASSPPNRRSTDTQYF
TRBJ2-2 TRBV5-1 many TRBD2 TGCGCCAGCAGCACCGCAGCGGGAGCGAACACCGGGGAGCTGTTTTTT CASSTAAGANTGELFF
TRBJ2-1 TRBV19 many . TGTGCCAGTAGTATAGGGAGCTCCTACAATGAGCAGTTCTTC CASSIGSSYNEQFF
TRBJ2-7 TRBV20-1 many . TGCAGTGCTGACGGACAGGCGGGGGTAGGGTACGAGCAGTACTTC CSADGQAGVGYEQYF
TRBJ2-2 TRBV20-1 many . TGCAGTGCTAGAGATAGGGGGGACGGGGAGCTGTTTTTT CSARDRGDGELFF
TRBJ1-1 TRBV12-3/TRBV12-4 many . TGTGCCAGCAGTTTTTCCAGACGGATGAACACTGAAGCTTTCTTT CASSFSRRMNTEAFF
TRBJ1-4 TRBV20-1 many . TGCAGTGCTAGAGATGGTGCCGCAACTAATGAAAAACTGTTTTTT CSARDGAATNEKLFF
TRBJ2-7 TRBV20-1 few . TGCAGTGCTAGCGAGGCCTACGAGCAGTACTTC CSASEAYEQYF
TRBJ1-2 TRBV4-1 many . TGCGCCAGCAGCCAAGATTTGGGGTACGGTGGCTACACCTTC CASSQDLGYGGYTF
TRBJ2-7 TRBV28 many . TGTGCCAGCAGTCTAGGGTCGGTTAGCGGCTCCTACGAGCAGTACTTC CASSLGSVSGSYEQYF
TRBJ1-1 TRBV7-8 many . TGTGCCAGCAGCCCCATGGCCCACACTGAAGCTTTCTTT CASSPMAHTEAFF
TRBJ2-7 TRBV2 many TRBD2 TGTGCCAGCAAGTACACTAGCGGCCAATTCTACGAGCAGTACTTC CASKYTSGQFYEQYF
TRBJ1-5 TRBV19 many . TGTGCCAGTAGTAAGTTGGAAGGGGCCCAGCATTTT CASSKLEGAQHF
TRBJ2-2 TRBV5-1 many . TGCGCCAGCACGACTTTTATGAGGCAAGGTGGGAACACCGGGGAGCTGTTTTTT CASTTFMRQGGNTGELFF
TRBJ2-3 TRBV10-3 many . TGTGCCATCAGTGAGTCGGGAGCAGGGGGGAACACAGATACGCAGTATTTT CAISESGAGGNTDTQYF
TRBJ2-1 TRBV28 many TRBD2 TGTGCCAGCAGTACACAAGGACTAGCGGGGCCCAATGAGCAGTTCTTC CASSTQGLAGPNEQFF
TRBJ2-3 TRBV27 many . TGTGCCAGCAGTTTCATGGCAGAGAGTGGTGATACGCAGTATTTT CASSFMAESGDTQYF
TRBJ2-7 TRBV6-4 few . TGTGCCAGCAGCCAACATAGGACGTCTCTCGAGCAGTACTTC CASSQHRTSLEQYF
TRBJ2-5 TRBV6-6 many . TGTGCCAGCAGTACCGGGGAAGAGACCCAGTACTTC CASSTGEETQYF
TRBJ2-5 TRBV6-4 many TRBD1 TGTGCCAGCAGTGAAGTGGGACAGTTCATAGGAGAGACCCAGTACTTC CASSEVGQFIGETQYF
TRBJ2-7 TRBV5-1 many . TGCGCCAGCAGCTTACAGGGCTCGTTCTACGAGCAGTACTTC CASSLQGSFYEQYF
TRBJ1-5 TRBV20-1 few . TGCAGTGCCACGGGACGGAAAGGTCCTCAGCCCCAGCATTTT CSATGRKGPQPQHF
TRBJ2-7 TRBV27 many . TGTGCCAGCAGCGCCCTCCTCCGGGACACTTACGAGCAGTACTTC CASSALLRDTYEQYF
TRBJ2-2 TRBV3-1 many . TGTGCCACTCAAAGGGGAGGAACCGGGGAGCTGTTTTTT CATQRGGTGELFF
TRBJ2-5 TRBV7-9 many . TGTGCCTTTACTCTTGGATTACAAGAGACCCAGTACTTC CAFTLGLQETQYF
TRBJ2-3 TRBV11-2 . TRBD2 TGTGCCAGCAGCTTAAGAACTAGCGATGGTACGCTGTATTTT CASSLRTSDGTLYF
TRBJ1-4 TRBV12-3/TRBV12-4 many . TGTGCCAGCAGTCCTCTTAGTAAAACAGGGGAAAAACTGTTTTTT CASSPLSKTGEKLFF
TRBJ1-1 TRBV7-9 many . TGTGCCAGCAGCTTAGGAGGGGCGAGGGGAAACACTGAAGCTTTCTTT CASSLGGARGNTEAFF
TRBJ2-7 TRBV6-6 . . TGTGCCAGCAGTTACCGCACAGTGACATGGGACGAGCAGTACTTC CASSYRTVTWDEQYF
TRBJ2-3 TRBV27 many . TGTGCCAGCAGTTTATCGATGGTGGGCACAGATACGCAGTATTTT CASSLSMVGTDTQYF
TRBJ2-1 TRBV5-1 many TRBD2 TGCGCCAGCAGCCCATTACTAGCGGGAGGCCCCTACAATGAGCAGTTCTTC CASSPLLAGGPYNEQFF
TRBJ2-7 TRBV5-8 many TRBD2 TGTGCCGCCCGAACTAGCGGGGTTTCCGAGCAGTACTTC CAARTSGVSEQYF
TRBJ2-7 TRBV9 many TRBD1 TGTGCCAGCAGCTTCGGGACAGGGTCCTACGAGCAGTACTTC CASSFGTGSYEQYF
TRBJ2-2 TRBV11-3 few TRBD1 TGTGCCAGCAGCCGGACGACAGGGGTCAATCTAAACACCGGGGAGCTGTTTTTT CASSRTTGVNLNTGELFF
TRBJ1-4 TRBV5-5 . . TGTGCCAGCAGCTTGGAAGGACAACCCTTT CASSLEGQPF
TRBJ1-1 TRBV18 few . TGTGCCAGCTCACCGACAGGTAAAGACACTGAAGCTTTCTTT CASSPTGKDTEAFF
TRBJ1-2 TRBV27 many . TGTGCCAGCAGTTTAACCCGGGACTATGGCTACACCTTC CASSLTRDYGYTF
TRBJ2-2 TRBV20-1 many . TGCAGTGCCCCTACTGGTGCGAACACCGGGGAGCTGTTTTTT CSAPTGANTGELFF
TRBJ2-1 TRBV10-1 few TRBD2 TGCGCCAGCAGTGAGTCCTTAGCGGGAGGGACGGATGAGCAGTTCTTC CASSESLAGGTDEQFF
TRBJ2-1 TRBV5-1 many . TGCGCCAGCAGCTCGAATGAGGGACTTCACAATGAGCAGTTCTTC CASSSNEGLHNEQFF
TRBJ1-6 TRBV20-1 . TRBD1 TGCAGTGCCCCCACGGGACAGCCGACGGGACCCCTCAACTTT CSAPTGQPTGPLNF